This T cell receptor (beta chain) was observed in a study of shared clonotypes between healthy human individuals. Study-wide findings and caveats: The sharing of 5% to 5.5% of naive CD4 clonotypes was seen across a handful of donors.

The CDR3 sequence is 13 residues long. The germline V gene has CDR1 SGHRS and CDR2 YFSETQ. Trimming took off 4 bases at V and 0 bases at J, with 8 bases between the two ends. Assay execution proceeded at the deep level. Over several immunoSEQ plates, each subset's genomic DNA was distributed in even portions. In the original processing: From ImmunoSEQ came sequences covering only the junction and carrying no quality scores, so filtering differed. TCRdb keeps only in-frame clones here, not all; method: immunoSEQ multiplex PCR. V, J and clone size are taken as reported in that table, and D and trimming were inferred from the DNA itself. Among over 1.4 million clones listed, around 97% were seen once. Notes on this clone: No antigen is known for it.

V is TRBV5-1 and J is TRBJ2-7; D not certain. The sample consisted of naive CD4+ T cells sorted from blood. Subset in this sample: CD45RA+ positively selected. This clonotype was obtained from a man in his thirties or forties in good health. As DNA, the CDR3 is TGCGCCAGCAGCATGGGCAGCTCCTACGAGCAGTACTTC. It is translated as CASSMGSSYEQYF.